The sequence of this TCR beta chain was determined in a study of shared clonotypes between healthy human individuals. Study details: CD4 naive and memory got three plates each, CD8 naive two, CD8 memory one.

Every subset's genomic DNA went evenly onto several immunoSEQ plates. Data came from immunoSEQ multiplex PCR; TCRdb stores just in-frame clones and leaves some out. The sample carries approximately 2.5 million clones, approximately 93% recorded once. J was trimmed by 2 bases and V by 5 bases; bases with no gene match: 8. The CDR3 contains 15 residues. Germline V CDR1 and CDR2: SGHTA, FQGTGA. CD45RA+ naive and CD45RA-negative memory subsets were separated from CD4+ cells. This chain joins TRBV7-3 and TRBJ2-7, with TRBD2 matching over 8 bases. What was sequenced was naive CD4+ T cells from PBMCs. Stated subset: CD45RA+ positively selected. The TCR originated in a young man in good health. Some clones in this sample may be carry-over from other donors' samples. CDR3 sequence: CASSPSGSGAYEQYF. The CDR3 DNA reads TGTGCCAGCAGCCCCAGCGGGAGCGGGGCCTACGAGCAGTACTTC.